A single sample gave rise to the 12 T cell receptor beta chains below, sequenced in a study of shared clonotypes between healthy human individuals. TCRdb's copy holds only in-frame clones and misses some; the assay was immunoSEQ multiplex PCR. The sample includes roughly 680,000 clones, 72% seen only once; the top ten take roughly 1.8%. Sequencing was done on a sample of memory CD4+ T cells sorted from blood. Described subset: CD45RA-negative fraction. These receptors all stem from a woman aged 30 to 39 in good health.

The V call is TRBV10-3, the J call TRBJ1-1, with 7 bases lining up with TRBD1. The V segment lost 0 bases and the J segment 11 bases; nucleotides outside the gene matches: 6. Germline V gene sequence: CDR1 ENHRY, CDR2 SYGVKD. This CDR3 contains 13 residues. CDR3 in DNA: TGTGCCATCAGTGAGTCGACAGGGAGGTCGGCTTTCTTT. It yields the protein CAISESTGRSAFF.

The chain combines TRBV7-9 with TRBJ2-7, with 7 bases lining up with TRBD1. The V and J ends lost 5 bases and 2 bases, in that order; junction bases with no gene match: 15. Germline lookup yields CDR1 SEHNR and CDR2 FQNEAQ (reference sequence). The CDR3 is made up of 17 amino acids. The CDR3 protein is CASSRKSPNRGAYEQYF. CDR3 DNA: TGTGCCAGCAGCCGCAAAAGCCCTAACAGGGGCGCCTACGAGCAGTACTTC.

The genes are TRBV4-2 and TRBJ2-5; tentative D call: TRBD2 (5 bases). Trimming cost V 0 bases and J 3 bases, with 5 bases left between them. This CDR3 spans 13 amino acids. CDR1 and CDR2 from the germline V gene are LGHNA and YNFKEQ. The CDR3 reads CASSQELEETQYF. For the CDR3, the DNA is TGTGCCAGCAGCCAAGAACTAGAAGAGACCCAGTACTTC.

V is TRBV23-1 and J is TRBJ1-5; tentative D call: TRBD1 (6 bases). TRBV23-1 is recorded as an ORF, its role being uncertain. CDR3 length equals 15 residues. V shed 0 bases and J shed 5 bases, with 11 bases lying between them. CDR3: CASSQSGAAHQPQHF. DNA for the CDR3: TGCGCCAGCAGTCAATCGGGGGCAGCCCATCAGCCCCAGCATTTT.

The chain employs TRBV29-1 and TRBJ2-3; 7 nucleotides line up with TRBD1. The germline V gene has CDR1 SQVTM and CDR2 ANQGSEA. J gave up 4 bases and V 5 bases, and 9 bases lay outside the gene matches. The CDR3 loop spans 14 amino acids. CDR3 sequence reads: CSVTGTVASDTQYF. In nucleotides, the CDR3 is TGCAGCGTTACCGGGACAGTGGCTTCAGATACGCAGTATTTT.

This chain uses TRBV6-5 with TRBJ2-1; D gene unclear. V was cut by 0 bases and J by 5 bases, with 11 bases left in between. CDR3 size: 15 residues. Looked up from germline, CDR1 is MNHEY and CDR2 is SVGAGI. The CDR3, as DNA: TGTGCCAGCAGTTACTCAGTGGGGATTGACAATGAGCAGTTCTTC. Amino acids: CASSYSVGIDNEQFF.

V gene TRBV2 combines with J gene TRBJ2-2; a possible D gene is TRBD2 (5 bases). The germline V and J ends were trimmed by 7 bases and 5 bases, with 17 bases remaining between them. This CDR3 is 15 amino acids long. Germline V gene lookup returns CDR1 SNHLY and CDR2 FYNNEI. The CDR3 DNA reads as TGTGCCAGCATTAAAGAAAACACGGGGACCGGGGAGCTGTTTTTT. This encodes CASIKENTGTGELFF.

The chain combines TRBV7-2 with TRBJ2-7, with D possibly matching TRBD2 (5 bases). The CDR3 consists of 16 residues. The ends were cut back, 5 bases at V and 3 bases at J, with 20 bases in the middle. Germline CDR1 and CDR2: SGHTA and FQGNSA. The CDR3 region is CASSPRAREAFYEQYF. CDR3 nucleotide sequence: TGTGCCAGCAGCCCGAGGGCCCGAGAGGCGTTCTACGAGCAGTACTTC.

This clone was observed a single time. This chain uses TRBV30 with TRBJ2-7, with TRBD2 matching over 8 bases. The CDR3 covers 14 residues. The V gene's germline CDR1 is GTSNPN and CDR2 SVGIG (reference sequence). Losses at the gene ends were 2 bases for V and 6 bases for J; bases not matched to a gene: 9. The CDR3 region is CAWSRGLDEGEQYF. DNA for the CDR3: TGTGCCTGGAGTAGGGGACTAGACGAGGGCGAGCAGTACTTC.

V is TRBV7-9 and J is TRBJ1-4; 8 bases are shared with TRBD1. V lost 0 bases, J lost 8 bases, and 8 bases stayed unmatched. The CDR3 spans 16 residues. Per germline, CDR1 SEHNR and CDR2 FQNEAQ (reference sequence). The CDR3 DNA is TGTGCCAGCAGCTTAGCGCGTGGGACAGGTTACGAAAAACTGTTTTTT. Its protein is CASSLARGTGYEKLFF.

The chain carries TRBV7-2 and TRBJ1-1; D gene uncertain. The CDR3 is 13 amino acids. Germline V gene sequence: CDR1 SGHTA, CDR2 FQGNSA. V was trimmed by 1 base and J by 6 bases, leaving 9 bases between them. This CDR3 reads CASSLVTRAEAFF. The CDR3 DNA is TGTGCCAGCAGCTTAGTTACAAGGGCTGAAGCTTTCTTT.

J is TRBJ1-1 and V is TRBV5-1, with 8 bases lining up with TRBD1. The V gene's germline CDR1 is SGHRS and CDR2 YFSETQ. V shed 4 bases and J 4 bases; nucleotides not matched to a gene: 6. The CDR3 totals 14 residues. The CDR3 loop reads CASSKTGVSTEAFF. The CDR3 bases are TGCGCCAGCAGCAAGACAGGGGTGAGCACTGAAGCTTTCTTT.